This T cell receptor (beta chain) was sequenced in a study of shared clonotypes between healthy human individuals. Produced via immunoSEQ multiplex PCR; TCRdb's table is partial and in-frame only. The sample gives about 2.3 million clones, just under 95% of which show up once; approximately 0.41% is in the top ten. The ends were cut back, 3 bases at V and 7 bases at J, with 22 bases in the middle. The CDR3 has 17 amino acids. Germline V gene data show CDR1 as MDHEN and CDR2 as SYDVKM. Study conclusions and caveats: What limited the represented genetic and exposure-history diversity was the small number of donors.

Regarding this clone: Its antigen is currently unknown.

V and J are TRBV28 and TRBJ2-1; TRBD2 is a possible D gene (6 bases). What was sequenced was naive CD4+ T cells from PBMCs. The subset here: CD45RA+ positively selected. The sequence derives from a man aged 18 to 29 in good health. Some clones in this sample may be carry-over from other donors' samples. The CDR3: CASSFGSRGGMINEQFF. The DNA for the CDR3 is TGTGCCAGCAGTTTTGGATCCCGCGGCGGGATGATTAATGAGCAGTTCTTC.